The rows below give T cell receptor beta chains drawn from one sample of a study of T cell responses to AZD1222 COVID-19 vaccine. The assay was immunoSEQ multiplex PCR, and TCRdb's table has in-frame clones only and misses some. The table shows more than 100,000 clones, with 93% occurring only once. Source: peripheral blood, taken 28 days after the second AZD1222 dose. These receptors were obtained from an adult who received the AZD1222 COVID-19 vaccine. Each CDR3 is given with its conserved first and last residue. A D gene is named only where the DNA matches it firmly. Clone size is given for some rows only: seen once, a few or many times, or a class if the clone is expanded.

clone_size d_call j_call cdr3_length v_call cdr3_aa cdr3_nt
once . TRBJ1-3 14 TRBV27 CASSDSYSGNTIYF TGTGCCAGCTCGGACAGTTACTCTGGAAACACCATATATTTT
once . TRBJ2-3 12 TRBV5-5 CASSQGRPPEYF TGTGCCAGCAGCCAGGGTAGGCCCCCCGAGTATTTT
. . TRBJ2-7 11 TRBV7-9 CASSLVSEQYF TGTGCCAGCAGCTTAGTCTCCGAGCAGTACTTC
. . TRBJ1-2 14 TRBV7-8 CASSLGRGNYGYTF TGTGCCAGCAGCCTAGGGAGGGGAAACTATGGCTACACCTTC
. . TRBJ1-3 14 TRBV3-1/TRBV3-2 CASSQGLGGNTIYF TGTGCCAGCAGCCAAGGGCTGGGAGGGAACACCATATATTTT
. . TRBJ2-7 14 TRBV5-1 CASSPRQGGVEQYF TGCGCCAGCAGCCCCAGACAAGGGGGAGTCGAGCAGTACTTC
. . TRBJ1-5 17 TRBV11-2 CASSLGGGTLTNQPQHF TGTGCCAGCAGCTTAGGAGGGGGTACGCTTACCAATCAGCCCCAGCATTTT
. . TRBJ1-1 13 TRBV7-2 CASRTQGRDEAFF TGTGCCAGCAGGACACAGGGTAGGGATGAAGCTTTCTTT
. . TRBJ1-2 15 TRBV6-1 CASSEPFRQVAGYTF TGTGCCAGCAGTGAGCCCTTCAGACAGGTTGCTGGCTACACCTTC
. . TRBJ1-5 13 TRBV6-5 CASRPAIYQPQHF TGTGCCAGCAGACCCGCGATCTATCAGCCCCAGCATTTT
. . TRBJ1-2 12 TRBV25-1 CASSERYRGYTF TGTGCCAGCAGTGAGAGGTACAGAGGGTACACCTTC
. . TRBJ1-4 16 TRBV6-2/TRBV6-3 CASSYSRLNEDPKLFF TGTGCCAGCAGTTACTCGAGGCTGAATGAGGACCCAAAACTGTTTTTT
. TRBD1 TRBJ1-1 15 TRBV6-5 CASRSGTAMNTEAFF TGTGCCAGCAGATCAGGGACAGCCATGAACACTGAAGCTTTCTTT